The 14 T cell receptor beta chains below come from one sample, sequenced in a study of shared clonotypes between healthy human individuals. It was CD45RO-negative cells, positively selected for CCR7, that made up naive CD8 cells, with terminally differentiated effector memory CD45RA+ cells excluded. The table came from immunoSEQ multiplex PCR; TCRdb's copy has only in-frame clones and leaves some out. The sample carries some 2,100,000 clones, approximately 94% recorded once. The sample was naive CD8+ T cells from PBMCs. These receptors were obtained from a man between 18 and 35 years old in good health. Some clones in this sample may be carry-over from other donors' samples.

The chain carries TRBV29-1 and TRBJ2-5, with D tentatively TRBD1 (5 bases). Judging by the DNA end, TRBJ2-7 fits better; the J call may be wrong. Germline-derived CDR1 and CDR2 are SQVTM and ANQGSEA. The CDR3 loop spans 12 amino acids. The CDR3 loop is CSVVGQGYEQYF. CDR3 nucleotides: TGCAGCGTTGTGGGCCAGGGTTACGAGCAGTACTTC.

The gene calls are TRBV7-3 and TRBJ2-7; D gene uncertain. This CDR3 has 13 residues. Germline CDR1 and CDR2: SGHTA and FQGTGA. Trimming pared 2 bases from V and 4 bases from J, leaving 9 bases between. In DNA, the CDR3 is TGTGCCAGCAGCTTAGACCCCCGTTACGAGCAGTACTTC. It codes for CASSLDPRYEQYF. Together with reference TRBV7-3 and TRBJ2-7, the CDR3 gives the full variable domain: GAGVSQTPSNKVTEKGKYVELRCDPISGHTALYWYRQSLGQGPEFLIYFQGTGAADDSGLPNDRFFAVRPEGSVSTLKIQRTERGDSAVYLCASSLDPRYEQYFGPGTRLTVT.

With respect to this clone: One end of the junction does not line up with germline, which may come from a read error. The V call is TRBV7-9, the J call TRBJ2-3; 8 nucleotides align to TRBD1. In germline, CDR1 is SEHNR, CDR2 FQNEAQ (reference sequence). The CDR3 is 14 amino acids. Here the CDR3 reads CASSLVILVTGGSF. The CDR3 coding sequence is TGTGCCAGCAGCTTAGTAATTTTGGTCACAGGGGGATCTTTT.

The gene calls are TRBV19 and TRBJ2-5; TRBD2 agrees at 9 bases. The CDR3 totals 13 residues. Germline trimming cut 9 bases from V and 4 bases from J; bases unmatched to any gene: 6. From germline, CDR1 is LNHDA and CDR2 SQIVND (reference sequence). CDR3 loop: CARPGLASETQYF. CDR3 coding DNA: TGTGCCAGGCCCGGACTAGCGTCAGAGACCCAGTACTTC.

The V and J genes are TRBV27 and TRBJ2-7; D may match TRBD1 or TRBD2 (5 bases each). Germline V gene sequence: CDR1 MNHEY, CDR2 SMNVEV (reference sequence). V was clipped by 4 bases and J by 3 bases, with 10 bases between them. This CDR3 has 13 amino acids. In DNA, the CDR3 is TGTGCCAGCAGTTCGGGACCGCACTACGAGCAGTACTTC. It specifies CASSSGPHYEQYF.

The chain couples TRBV7-2 to TRBJ2-7, with D hard to call. Germline-derived CDR1 and CDR2 are SGHTA and FQGNSA. V dropped 3 bases and J dropped 3 bases, with 9 bases sitting between them. CDR3 length equals 13 residues. Written as DNA, the CDR3 is TGTGCCAGCAGCTTCGGGCGGCACTACGAGCAGTACTTC. The encoded protein is CASSFGRHYEQYF.

This chain uses TRBV6-6 with TRBJ1-5; no definite D call. V was trimmed by 4 bases and J by 8 bases, leaving 15 bases between them. Germline lookup yields CDR1 MNHNY and CDR2 SVGAGI (reference sequence). This CDR3 spans 14 amino acids. The CDR3 DNA is TGTGCCAGCAGTTCCTTAGGGATCGGTGAGCCCCAGCATTTT. Protein product: CASSSLGIGEPQHF.

The chain combines TRBV5-6 with TRBJ1-3, with a weak D call TRBD1 (5 bases). The V gene lost 5 bases and the J gene lost 3 bases, with 15 bases spanning the gap. This CDR3 comprises 15 residues. CDR1 is SGHDT and CDR2 is YYEEEE in the germline V gene. CDR3 nucleotides: TGTGCCAGCAGTTTTCAGGGATGGGGTGGAAACACCATATATTTT. It yields the protein CASSFQGWGGNTIYF.

The gene calls are TRBV5-4 and TRBJ2-1; 9 positions match TRBD2. Trimming cost V 4 bases and J 6 bases; bases outside gene matches: 11. The length of the CDR3 is 16 residues. Germline V CDR1 and CDR2: SGHNT, YYREEE (reference sequence). CDR3 residues: CASSQVTSAGGNEQFF. The CDR3 nucleotides are TGTGCCAGCAGCCAAGTCACGTCAGCGGGAGGCAATGAGCAGTTCTTC.

This chain joins TRBV27 and TRBJ1-1; D remains ambiguous. V lost 4 bases and J 4 bases, leaving 10 bases between the germline ends. The CDR3 extends over 13 amino acids. CDR1 MNHEY and CDR2 SMNVEV come from the germline V gene (reference sequence). The CDR3 DNA sequence: TGTGCCAGCAGTTCCTTGGGGAGCACTGAAGCTTTCTTT. Protein sequence: CASSSLGSTEAFF.

This chain connects TRBV6-1 to TRBJ1-1; D remains ambiguous. Trimming took 3 bases from V and 2 from J, leaving 7 bases between them. The CDR3 is 13 residues long. The germline V gene has CDR1 MNHNS and CDR2 SASEGT. The CDR3 DNA reads TGTGCCAGCAGTGATTTCCCAAACACTGAAGCTTTCTTT. Encoded protein: CASSDFPNTEAFF.

This chain joins TRBV28 and TRBJ2-7, with TRBD2 identical over 10 bases. After removal of 2 bases from V and 3 bases from J, the junction contained 4 bases not matched to a gene. Germline CDR1 MDHEN, CDR2 SYDVKM. The CDR3 length is 15 residues. CDR3 in amino acids: CASSLSGRAGYEQYF. The CDR3 DNA sequence: TGTGCCAGCAGTTTAAGCGGGAGGGCAGGCTACGAGCAGTACTTC.

The rearrangement links TRBV10-3 to TRBJ2-5; D is ambiguous. The CDR3 consists of 14 residues. CDR1 and CDR2 (germline): ENHRY, SYGVKD. Trimming removed 6 bases from V and 4 bases from J, with 15 bases in between. In DNA, the CDR3 is TGTGCCATCAGGGACCGGGCTCCGGGAGAGACCCAGTACTTC. Translation gives CAIRDRAPGETQYF.

About this clone: Within the sample, other DNA sequences also encode this same CDR3. This chain links TRBV13 with TRBJ2-5; 8 bases line up with TRBD2. The CDR3 sequence is 14 residues long. Germline V gives CDR1 PRHDT, CDR2 FYEKMQ (reference sequence). J lost 4 bases, V lost 0 bases, and 1 base had no gene match. The DNA for the CDR3 is TGTGCCAGCAGCTTAGGTGCGGGAGGAGAGACCCAGTACTTC. This encodes CASSLGAGGETQYF. Filled out from reference TRBV13 and TRBJ2-5, the complete variable domain reads AAGVIQSPRHLIKEKRETATLKCYPIPRHDTVYWYQQGPGQDPQFLISFYEKMQSDKGSIPDRFSAQQFSDYHSELNMSSLELGDSALYFCASSLGAGGETQYFGPGTRLLVL.